One sample yielded the 26 T cell receptor beta chains listed below, sequenced in a study of blood T cell repertoires in COVID-19. Produced via immunoSEQ multiplex PCR; TCRdb's table is partial and in-frame only. The table has more than 95,000 clones, 70% to 80% seen once. What was sequenced was peripheral blood. Receptor source: a man aged 45-65 years with acute or convalescent COVID-19.

The rearrangement links TRBV7-2 to TRBJ1-1; D remains ambiguous. CDR1 and CDR2 (germline): SGHTA, FQGNSA. CDR3 length equals 15 residues. Trimming took off 1 base at V and 1 base at J, with 10 bases between the two ends. This CDR3 is CASSLGLSGNTEAFF. Written as DNA, the CDR3 is TGTGCCAGCAGCTTAGGTCTGTCCGGGAACACTGAAGCTTTCTTT.

The chain has TRBV7-6 and TRBJ2-5; D is possibly TRBD1 (6 bases). Trimming shortened V by 1 base and J by 0 bases, and 9 bases separated the two germline ends. The CDR3 sequence is 15 residues long. Per the germline V gene, CDR1 is SGHVS and CDR2 is FNYEAQ. CDR3 protein: CASSLVQGHQETQYF. The CDR3 DNA reads as TGTGCCAGCAGCTTAGTACAGGGCCACCAAGAGACCCAGTACTTC. Based on the CDR3 plus reference TRBV7-6 and TRBJ2-5, the full variable domain is GAGVSQSPRYKVTKRGQDVALRCDPISGHVSLYWYRQALGQGPEFLTYFNYEAQQDKSGLPNDRFSAERPEGSISTLTIQRTEQRDSAMYRCASSLVQGHQETQYFGPGTRLLVL.

The chain recombines TRBV7-6 with TRBJ2-7; TRBD2 agrees at 8 bases. V was clipped by 5 bases and J by 3 bases; unmatched bases: 18. The CDR3 spans 18 residues. In germline, CDR1 is SGHVS, CDR2 FNYEAQ. In DNA, the CDR3 is TGTGCCAGCAGCCCCCAATTGGGGCGGGAGGTTTTCAACTACGAGCAGTACTTC. It codes for CASSPQLGREVFNYEQYF. The whole variable domain, remainder taken from reference TRBV7-6 and TRBJ2-7, is GAGVSQSPRYKVTKRGQDVALRCDPISGHVSLYWYRQALGQGPEFLTYFNYEAQQDKSGLPNDRFSAERPEGSISTLTIQRTEQRDSAMYRCASSPQLGREVFNYEQYFGPGTRLTVT.

This clone was recorded only once. V is TRBV6-5 and J is TRBJ2-3; a weak D match, TRBD2 (6 bases). The CDR3 is 15 amino acids. Per germline, CDR1 MNHEY and CDR2 SVGAGI. V gave up 6 bases and J gave up 1 base, with 14 bases separating them. CDR3 in DNA: TGTGCCAGCAGCCACCCGGCTAGCGGCACAGATACGCAGTATTTT. Amino acids: CASSHPASGTDTQYF.

V usage is TRBV27 and J usage is TRBJ2-3; no definite D call. This CDR3 spans 13 amino acids. CDR1 is MNHEY, CDR2 SMNVEV, per germline (reference sequence). Trimming shortened V by 7 bases and J by 3 bases, and 11 bases separated the two germline ends. The CDR3 region is CASKKTGTDTQYF. CDR3 nucleotides: TGTGCCAGCAAAAAGACCGGGACAGATACGCAGTATTTT.

The V call is TRBV7-2, the J call TRBJ2-5, with 7 bases lining up with TRBD1. The CDR3 is made up of 15 amino acids. Germline V gene sequence: CDR1 SGHTA, CDR2 FQGNSA. With V trimmed by 2 bases and J by 5 bases, 8 bases remained unmatched. Here the CDR3 reads CASSLQGVGTETQYF. For the CDR3, the DNA is TGTGCCAGCAGCTTACAGGGGGTCGGTACGGAGACCCAGTACTTC.

This clone was counted once. The CDR3 nucleotides are TGTGCCAGTAGTATAGACCTTACAGGGTCCGGGGAGCTGTTTTTT. Residues: CASSIDLTGSGELFF. The V call is TRBV19, the J call TRBJ2-2, with D possibly matching TRBD1 (6 bases). The V and J ends lost 0 bases and 6 bases respectively, with 11 bases between them. The CDR3 has 15 amino acids. Germline CDR1 LNHDA, CDR2 SQIVND (reference sequence).

The genes are TRBV19 and TRBJ1-6; D gene uncertain. V lost 5 bases and J lost 0, with 14 bases in between. Germline V gene sequence: CDR1 LNHDA, CDR2 SQIVND (reference sequence). The CDR3 runs 17 residues. DNA of the CDR3: TGTGCCAGTAGTCCCGTGGGGAGCTTCTCCTATAATTCACCCCTCCACTTT. Protein product: CASSPVGSFSYNSPLHF.

V gene TRBV3-1 (or the pseudogene TRBV3-2) combines with J gene TRBJ1-6; D is ambiguous. V gave up 5 bases and J gave up 3 bases, with 8 bases separating them. The CDR3 has 14 residues. Germline loops: CDR1 LGHDT, CDR2 YNNKEL (reference sequence). CDR3 DNA: TGTGCCAGCAGCATCGGGTACTATAATTCACCCCTCCACTTT. It is translated as CASSIGYYNSPLHF.

This clone was seen a handful of times. The V call is TRBV3-1 (or the pseudogene TRBV3-2), the J call TRBJ1-6; a possible D gene is TRBD1 (6 bases). The CDR3 has 14 amino acids. V gave up 2 bases and J gave up 10 bases, with 12 bases separating them. Germline CDR1 and CDR2: LGHDT and YNNKEL (reference sequence). CDR3 nucleotides: TGTGCCAGCAGCCAAAGGGGGGGGAGCTCACCCCTCCACTTT. Its protein is CASSQRGGSSPLHF.

The chain carries TRBV4-2 and TRBJ2-5, with 8 bases that match TRBD1. The CDR3 totals 14 residues. Germline CDR1 reads LGHNA; CDR2 reads YNFKEQ. With 4 bases clipped from V and 5 bases from J, the junction kept 6 bases outside the gene matches. The DNA of the CDR3 is TGTGCCAGCAGCCCAGGGGGCTTGGGGGAGACCCAGTACTTC. It specifies CASSPGGLGETQYF.

The genes are TRBV25-1 and TRBJ1-3; the D is unclear. V was clipped by 3 bases and J by 0 bases, with 6 bases between them. The CDR3 covers 14 residues. Germline V gene data show CDR1 as MGHDK and CDR2 as SYGVNS. The CDR3 nucleotides are TGTGCCAGCAGTGAGCTATCCTCTGGAAACACCATATATTTT. Amino acid sequence: CASSELSSGNTIYF.

V usage is TRBV7-3 and J usage is TRBJ2-3, with 10 bases that match TRBD2. The CDR3 totals 16 residues. The germline CDR1 and CDR2 sequences are SGHTA and FQGTGA. Trimming cost V 1 base and J 2 bases; bases outside gene matches: 3. CDR3: CASSLKTSGNTDTQYF. The CDR3 DNA is TGTGCCAGCAGCTTAAAAACTAGCGGGAACACAGATACGCAGTATTTT. Full variable domain (remainder filled in from reference TRBV7-3 and TRBJ2-3): GAGVSQTPSNKVTEKGKYVELRCDPISGHTALYWYRQSLGQGPEFLIYFQGTGAADDSGLPNDRFFAVRPEGSVSTLKIQRTERGDSAVYLCASSLKTSGNTDTQYFGPGTRLTVL.

This chain connects TRBV5-1 to TRBJ2-1; the match to TRBD2 covers 8 bases. The CDR3 has 16 residues. Germline V gene sequence: CDR1 SGHRS, CDR2 YFSETQ. Losses at the gene ends were 0 bases for V and 2 bases for J; bases not matched to a gene: 4. CDR3 nucleotide sequence: TGCGCCAGCAGCTTGGACGGGAGGGCAACCTACAATGAGCAGTTCTTC. Its translation is CASSLDGRATYNEQFF.

The V call is TRBV11-2, the J call TRBJ1-4, with D possibly matching TRBD1 (6 bases). This CDR3 has 17 residues. Germline lookup yields CDR1 SGHAT and CDR2 FQNNGV. Trimming pared 0 bases from V and 9 bases from J, leaving 20 bases between. CDR3 loop: CASSLESGRGAGKKLFF. CDR3 DNA: TGTGCCAGCAGCTTAGAATCCGGCAGGGGAGCGGGAAAAAAACTGTTTTTT.

The CDR3 region is CASSRRLAGAGANVLTF. The CDR3 bases are TGTGCCAGCAGCCGACGACTAGCGGGAGCTGGGGCCAACGTCCTGACTTTC. V usage is TRBV14 and J usage is TRBJ2-6; TRBD2 matches 12 bases. CDR3 length: 17 residues. Germline CDR1 and CDR2: SGHDN and FVKESK. J lost 2 bases, V lost 4 bases, and 3 bases had no gene match.

The genes are TRBV7-8 and TRBJ1-1; 7 bases map to TRBD1. The V gene's germline CDR1 is SGHVS and CDR2 FQNEAQ. The ends lost 1 base at V and 4 bases at J; junction bases unmatched: 3. This CDR3 contains 14 residues. CDR3 region: CASSLGQGTTEAFF. CDR3 coding DNA: TGTGCCAGCAGCTTAGGACAGGGAACCACTGAAGCTTTCTTT.

This clone came up a few times. The rearrangement joins TRBV18 to TRBJ1-5, with a tentative D call TRBD1 (5 bases). The CDR3 loop spans 15 amino acids. V lost 2 bases, J lost 1 base, and 9 bases lay in between. The germline gives CDR1 KGHSH, CDR2 LQKENI. The CDR3 nucleotides read TGTGCCAGCTCACCAACGGGGGGGAGCAATCAGCCCCAGCATTTT. Amino acid sequence: CASSPTGGSNQPQHF.

V and J are TRBV7-6 and TRBJ2-5; D not resolved. This CDR3 has 13 amino acids. Germline-derived CDR1 and CDR2 are SGHVS and FNYEAQ. Trimming took 1 base from V and 7 from J, leaving 10 bases between them. The CDR3 region has the DNA TGTGCCAGCAGCTTAGGTCCAACTGGGACCCAGTACTTC. Translation: CASSLGPTGTQYF.

This CDR3 reads CASTNGGEETYEQYF. CDR3 DNA: TGTGCCAGCACCAACGGGGGGGAAGAAACCTACGAGCAGTACTTC. The genes are TRBV5-6 and TRBJ2-7; 8 bases fit TRBD2. Unmatched junction bases numbered 10, after V lost 6 bases and J lost 2 bases. The CDR3 is 15 amino acids. Germline assignment: CDR1 SGHDT and CDR2 YYEEEE.

The rearrangement uses TRBV18 and TRBJ2-7, with TRBD1 matching 7 bases. Trimming at V came to 0 bases and at J to 5 bases, leaving 4 bases not matched to a gene. The CDR3 contains 14 residues. Per the germline V gene, CDR1 is KGHSH and CDR2 is LQKENI. CDR3 protein: CASSPPTGNNEQYF. CDR3 in DNA: TGTGCCAGCTCACCACCGACAGGGAACAACGAGCAGTACTTC.

The chain has TRBV5-1 and TRBJ2-3; no clear D gene. Germline CDR1 is SGHRS and CDR2 is YFSETQ. Between the trimmed V and J ends, which lost 1 base and 3 bases, there was a span of 6 bases. This CDR3 region has 13 residues. CDR3 DNA: TGCGCCAGCAGCTTGACTTTTACAGATACGCAGTATTTT. It translates to CASSLTFTDTQYF.

Comments on this clone: This CDR3 is also generated by other DNA sequences in the sample. The chain has TRBV5-4 and TRBJ1-2; 9 bases line up with TRBD1. The V and J ends lost 0 bases and 4 bases, in that order; junction bases with no gene match: 4. Looked up from germline, CDR1 is SGHNT and CDR2 is YYREEE (reference sequence). The CDR3 covers 15 residues. The CDR3 protein is CASSLGGQGTYGYTF. As DNA, the CDR3 is TGTGCCAGCAGCTTGGGGGGACAGGGTACCTATGGCTACACCTTC.

V is TRBV9 and J is TRBJ2-3, with 8 bases lining up with TRBD1. The CDR3 runs to 18 residues. V lost 2 bases and J lost 2; bases outside the gene matches: 13. From germline, CDR1 is SGDLS and CDR2 YYNGEE. DNA for the CDR3: TGTGCCAGCAGCGTTTCAGGACAGGGCCCGGGTCTCACAGATACGCAGTATTTT. Protein product: CASSVSGQGPGLTDTQYF.

The rearrangement links TRBV20-1 to TRBJ1-5, with a tentative D call TRBD1 (6 bases). The V end lost 3 bases, the J end lost 0 bases, and 9 bases lay between the germline ends. The V gene's germline CDR1 is DFQATT and CDR2 SNEGSKA (reference sequence). This CDR3 spans 14 amino acids. The CDR3 nucleotides read TGCAGTGCTAGTCCACAGGGTAGCAATCAGCCCCAGCATTTT. As protein: CSASPQGSNQPQHF.

The V call is TRBV24-1, the J call TRBJ1-2, with TRBD1 matching 7 bases. CDR1 and CDR2 from the germline V gene are KGHDR and SFDVKD. CDR3 length equals 14 residues. V lost 6 bases to trimming and J lost 6 bases; unmatched junction nucleotides: 9. The CDR3 DNA reads TGTGCCACCAGTAACAGGGGTTCAGTTAATGGCTACACCTTC. This gives the protein CATSNRGSVNGYTF.